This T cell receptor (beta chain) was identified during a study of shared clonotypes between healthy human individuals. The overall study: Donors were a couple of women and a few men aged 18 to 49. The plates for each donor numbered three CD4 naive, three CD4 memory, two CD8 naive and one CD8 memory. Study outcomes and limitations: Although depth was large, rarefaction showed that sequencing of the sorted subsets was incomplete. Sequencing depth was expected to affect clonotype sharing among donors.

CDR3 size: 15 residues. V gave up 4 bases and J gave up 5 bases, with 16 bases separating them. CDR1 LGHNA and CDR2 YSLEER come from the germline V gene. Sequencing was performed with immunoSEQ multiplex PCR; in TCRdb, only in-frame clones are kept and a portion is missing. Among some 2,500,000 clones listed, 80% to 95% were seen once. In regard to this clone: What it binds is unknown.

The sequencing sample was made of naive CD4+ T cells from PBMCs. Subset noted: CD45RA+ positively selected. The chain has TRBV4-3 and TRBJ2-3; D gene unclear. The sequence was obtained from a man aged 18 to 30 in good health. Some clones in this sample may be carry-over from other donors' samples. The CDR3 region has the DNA TGCGCCAGCAGCCGCGGCGACCCCTCGGGAGATACGCAGTATTTT. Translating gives CASSRGDPSGDTQYF.